The clone carrying this T cell receptor (beta chain) has only a few counts. The target antigen is unknown. With 1 base clipped from V and 1 base from J, the junction kept 10 bases outside the gene matches. CDR1 ENHRY and CDR2 SYGVKD come from the germline V gene. CDR3 length: 18 amino acids. This sample stems from a study of T-cell reconstitution after alpha-beta-depleted transplantation in children. Regarding the study as a whole: Surviving thymic progenitors and recipient T cells were the source of high TCRbeta diversity at day 60 in some patients. From newly produced T cells came most of the T-cell counts and diversity one year after transplant. Several hundred rapidly expanded clones from non-depleted graft cells reportedly supplied alpha-beta T cells about two months post-transplant.

Unique molecular identifiers were incorporated into the prepared TCRbeta library. MiXCR, applied by TCRdb to the PCR reads, yields one record per CDR3 protein. The sample shows roughly 28,000 distinct CDR3 sequences, roughly 19% of them seen only once. The input for sequencing was PBMCs, mostly from graft donor cells, taken 60 days after TCRalphabeta/CD19-depleted stem cell transplant. The TCR originated in a male patient under 10 years old who had a stem cell transplant for acute lymphoblastic leukemia, so the T cells may come from the graft donor. The chain links TRBV10-3 to TRBJ2-3, with 8 positions matching TRBD1. The CDR3 coding sequence is TGTGCCATCAGTGAGTTATTGACAGGGGAAGGTGGCACAGATACGCAGTATTTT. Its translation is CAISELLTGEGGTDTQYF.